The 5 T cell receptor beta chains given below trace back to one sample, sequenced in a study of spatial heterogeneity in lung cancer. Time point noted: sample taken at primary tumor resection. Whole RNA from tumor, nontumor lung or frozen PBMC was sequenced unsorted. TCRdb itself ran the 5' RACE reads through MiXCR, one entry per CDR3 protein. The repertoire consists of roughly 75,000 distinct CDR3 sequences, with 10% to 15% occurring once and the leading ten covering roughly 6.7%. Sequenced here: PBMCs, sampled at surgery. These receptors all stem from a male donor with early-stage non-small cell lung cancer.

This chain uses TRBV15 with TRBJ2-1; the match to TRBD1 covers 9 bases. CDR1 and CDR2 from the germline V gene are LNHNV and YYDKDF (reference sequence). The J segment lost 6 bases and the V segment lost 3 bases, leaving 9 bases of the junction unmatched. This CDR3 has 16 amino acids. The CDR3 loop reads CATSSPGQGFFNEQFF. The CDR3 DNA sequence: TGTGCCACCAGCAGTCCAGGACAGGGGTTTTTCAATGAGCAGTTCTTC. The full variable domain, its missing parts supplied by reference TRBV15 and TRBJ2-1, is DAMVIQNPRYQVTQFGKPVTLSCSQTLNHNVMYWYQQKSSQAPKLLFHYYDKDFNNEADTPDNFQSRRPNTSFCFLDIRSPGLGDTAMYLCATSSPGQGFFNEQFFGPGTRLTVL.

This clonotype occurred many times. The genes are TRBV6-1 and TRBJ2-5; 11 bases match TRBD2. CDR1 is MNHNS and CDR2 is SASEGT in the germline V gene. Unmatched junction bases numbered 5, after V lost 3 bases and J lost 2 bases. This CDR3 contains 16 residues. The DNA for the CDR3 is TGTGCCAGCAGTGAGACTAGCGGGGCGGTGCAAGAGACCCAGTACTTC. This encodes CASSETSGAVQETQYF.

In this sample, this clonotype turned up many times. CDR3 bases: TGTGCCACCAGTGATGGGGGGAATGAAAAACTGTTTTTT. As protein: CATSDGGNEKLFF. The chain recombines TRBV24-1 with TRBJ1-4; D perhaps matches TRBD1 (5 bases). The germline V and J ends were trimmed by 3 bases and 5 bases, with 6 bases remaining between them. The CDR3 has 13 amino acids. Germline V lookup: CDR1 KGHDR, CDR2 SFDVKD.

The chain couples TRBV5-1 to TRBJ2-7; no clear D gene. With 4 bases removed from V and 2 bases from J, the gap between germline ends came to 13 bases. The CDR3 contains 14 residues. Per germline, CDR1 SGHRS and CDR2 YFSETQ. CDR3 in amino acids: CASSTSTNPYEQYF. The DNA of the CDR3 is TGCGCCAGCAGCACCTCCACGAATCCCTACGAGCAGTACTTC.

The rearrangement uses TRBV9 and TRBJ1-4; the D gene is possibly TRBD1 (6 bases). V was cut by 4 bases and J by 8 bases, with 18 bases left in between. Germline CDR1 is SGDLS and CDR2 is YYNGEE. The CDR3 length is 15 residues. The CDR3 here is CASSPDDRPIEKLFF. CDR3 in DNA: TGTGCCAGCAGCCCGGATGACAGGCCCATAGAAAAACTGTTTTTT.